This T cell receptor (beta chain) was retrieved from a study of beta chain features in type 1 diabetes. Trimming removed 3 bases from V and 8 bases from J, with 16 bases in between. This CDR3 has 14 amino acids. CDR1 is GTSNPN and CDR2 is SVGIG in the germline V gene (reference sequence). Expressed TCRB transcripts got sequenced, as all isolated RNA was reverse transcribed. Sequenced by immunoSEQ multiplex PCR; TCRdb stores in-frame clones only, minus some. The sample yields some 410,000 clones, approximately 15% seen once. This clone was observed a handful of times. The receptor was derived from a man aged 25 to 40 in good health. This rearrangement joins TRBV30 to TRBJ1-4, with D hard to call. Material: naive CD4+ T cells from blood. The CDR3 DNA reads TGTGCCTGGAGCCCCAACCGGCGGGGAGAAAAACTGTTTTTT. Amino acid sequence: CAWSPNRRGEKLFF.